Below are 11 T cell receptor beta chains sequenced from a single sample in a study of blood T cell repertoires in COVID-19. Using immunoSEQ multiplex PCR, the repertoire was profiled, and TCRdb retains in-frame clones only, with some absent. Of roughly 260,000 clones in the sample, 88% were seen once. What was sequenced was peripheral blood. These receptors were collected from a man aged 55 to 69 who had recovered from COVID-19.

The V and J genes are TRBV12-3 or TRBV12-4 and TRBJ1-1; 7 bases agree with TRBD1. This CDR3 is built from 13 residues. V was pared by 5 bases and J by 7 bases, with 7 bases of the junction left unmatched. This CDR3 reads CASSPQGYGEAFF. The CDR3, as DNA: TGTGCCAGCAGTCCACAGGGGTATGGTGAAGCTTTCTTT.

The CDR3 is CASSEQGAPYNEQFF. The CDR3 DNA reads as TGTGCCAGCAGTGAACAGGGGGCTCCCTACAATGAGCAGTTCTTC. The chain combines TRBV6-1 with TRBJ2-1, with 8 bases matching TRBD1. V shed 2 bases, J shed 2 bases, and the junction held 2 bases outside the gene matches. The CDR3 is 15 residues long. Looked up from germline, CDR1 is MNHNS and CDR2 is SASEGT.

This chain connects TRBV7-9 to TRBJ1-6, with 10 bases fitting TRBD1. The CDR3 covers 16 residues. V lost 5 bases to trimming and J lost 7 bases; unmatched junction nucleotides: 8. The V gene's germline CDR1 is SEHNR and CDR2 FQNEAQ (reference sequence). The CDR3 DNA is TGTGCCAGCAGCCCCCTGGGACAGGGGAAAAATTCACCCCTCCACTTT. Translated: CASSPLGQGKNSPLHF.

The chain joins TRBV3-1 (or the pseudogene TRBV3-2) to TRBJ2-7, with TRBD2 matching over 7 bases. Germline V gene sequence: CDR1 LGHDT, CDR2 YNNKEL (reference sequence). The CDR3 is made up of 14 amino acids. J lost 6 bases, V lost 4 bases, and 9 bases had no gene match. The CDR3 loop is CASSLQAGSLEQYF. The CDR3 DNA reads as TGTGCCAGCAGCCTACAAGCGGGGTCCCTCGAGCAGTACTTC.

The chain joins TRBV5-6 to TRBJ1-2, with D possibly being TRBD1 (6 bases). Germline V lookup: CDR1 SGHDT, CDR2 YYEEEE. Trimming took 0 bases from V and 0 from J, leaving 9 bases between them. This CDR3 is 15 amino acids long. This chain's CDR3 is CASSLVTGSNYGYTF. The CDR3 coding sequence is TGTGCCAGCAGCTTGGTGACAGGCTCTAACTATGGCTACACCTTC.

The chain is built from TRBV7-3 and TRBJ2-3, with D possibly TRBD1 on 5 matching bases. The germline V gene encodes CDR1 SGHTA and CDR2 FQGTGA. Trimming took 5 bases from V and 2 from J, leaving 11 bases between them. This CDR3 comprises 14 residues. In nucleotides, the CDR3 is TGTGCCAGCAGCCCCTCGACAGACACAGATACGCAGTATTTT. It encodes CASSPSTDTDTQYF.

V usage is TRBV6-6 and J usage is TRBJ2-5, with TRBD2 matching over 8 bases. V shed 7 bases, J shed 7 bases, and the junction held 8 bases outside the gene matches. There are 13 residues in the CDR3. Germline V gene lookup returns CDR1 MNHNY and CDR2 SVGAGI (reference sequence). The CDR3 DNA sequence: TGTGCCAGCACCGGGGGGGGTGGCGGGACCCAGTACTTC. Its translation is CASTGGGGGTQYF.

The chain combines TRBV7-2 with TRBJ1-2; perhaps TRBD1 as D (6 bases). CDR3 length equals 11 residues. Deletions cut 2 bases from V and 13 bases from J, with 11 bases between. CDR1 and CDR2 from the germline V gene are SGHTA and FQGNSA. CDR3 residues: CASSLQGSATF. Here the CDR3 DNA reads TGTGCCAGCAGCTTACAGGGGTCGGCCACCTTC.

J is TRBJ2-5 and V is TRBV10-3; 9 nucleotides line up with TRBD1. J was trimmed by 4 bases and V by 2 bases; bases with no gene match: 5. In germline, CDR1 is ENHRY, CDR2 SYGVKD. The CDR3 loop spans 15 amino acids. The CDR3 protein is CAISETYRGLETQYF. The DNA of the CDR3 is TGTGCCATCAGTGAGACGTACAGGGGGCTAGAGACCCAGTACTTC.

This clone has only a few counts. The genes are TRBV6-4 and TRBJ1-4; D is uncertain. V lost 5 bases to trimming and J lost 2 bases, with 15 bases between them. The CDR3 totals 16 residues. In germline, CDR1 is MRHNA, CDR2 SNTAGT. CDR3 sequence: CASSRPPEETNEKLFF. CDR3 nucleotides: TGTGCCAGCAGTCGCCCCCCTGAAGAGACTAATGAAAAACTGTTTTTT.

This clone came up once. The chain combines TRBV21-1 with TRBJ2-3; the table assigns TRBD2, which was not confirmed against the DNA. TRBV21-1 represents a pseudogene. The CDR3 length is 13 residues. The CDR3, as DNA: TGTGCCAGCAGCCCCCTAACCTCGGATACGCAGTATTTT. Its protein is CASSPLTSDTQYF.